One TCR beta chain is described in this entry. The entry originates in a study of T cell changes during pregnancy in multiple sclerosis. The CDR3 contains 18 residues. The germline V gene has CDR1 SGDLS and CDR2 YYNGEE. The V gene end was trimmed by 4 bases and the J gene end by 0 bases; junction bases not matched to a gene: 13. TCRdb's copy holds only in-frame clones and misses some; the assay was immunoSEQ multiplex PCR. The sample comprises roughly 100,000 clones, almost 95% of which are singletons, and more than 0.85% rests with the top ten. The source of this sequence is a female donor with multiple sclerosis, enrolled in a pregnancy study. The rearrangement links TRBV9 to TRBJ2-3; TRBD2 agrees at 8 bases. The sequences come from peripheral blood, collected after pregnancy. CDR3 sequence (DNA): TGTGCCAGCAGCCGTATATCGGGGGGGACTGCTAGCACAGATACGCAGTATTTT. As protein: CASSRISGGTASTDTQYF.